This record covers a single TCR beta chain. Its antigen remains unidentified. No base-level quality is on record; no much larger clone is a single base apart. The V end loses 4 bases and the J end loses 8 bases, and a stretch of 11 bases separates them. The CDR3 runs 12 amino acids, cysteine and phenylalanine included. The only DNA kept is the CDR3, 36 bases in frame from the first base. From a lookup of the germline V gene, CDR1 and CDR2 are SGHNT and YENEEA. The CDR3 regions of human TCRbeta chains were analyzed by immunosequencing. The authors' analysis ran thus. TCRs in the repertoires were matched against a reference library of SARS-CoV-2-specific TCRs that had been generated with the MIRA antigen-specificity platform. Breadth meant the fraction of unique TCRs that were SARS-CoV-2-associated, whereas depth meant the fraction of total T cells that were SARS-CoV-2-associated. Each spike-specific TCR was assigned to its reactive spike region and to a CD4 or CD8 class using the MIRA data. Log10-transformed breadth and depth values were compared by one-way ANOVA with Sidak's multiple comparisons tests. TCRdb mirrors the immuneACCESS table, restricted to in-frame sequences. Some clones are absent from its copies; in checked studies, under half trace to an unresolved V gene, and the reason for the others is unknown. V, J and clone size are those of that table, while D and trimming were read from the DNA. A total of some 120,000 clones appear in this sample, 89% of them only once. Over 9% of the sample is held by the ten biggest clonotypes.

The data stem from a study of T cell responses to AZD1222 COVID-19 vaccine (dated by TCRdb to about 2021). Study-wide context: TCR sequencing covered 230 or so trial participants: 200 to 220 given two doses of AZD1222 and around 26 given two doses of MenACWY control vaccine. Trial participants were enrolled into age subgroups of 18-55, 56-69 and 70-plus years, which contained about 150, 27 and 61 TCR-sequenced participants, respectively.

Study-level results and caveats: Vaccine-associated CD4 TCRs spanned the whole spike protein, with dominant responses in regions 160-218 and 743-854. Because no samples from the day 14 peak response were available, repertoires could be characterized only after the peak T cell response. Epitopes outside the regions mutated in the B.1.351 and B.1.1.7 variants were reportedly recognized by nearly half of the unique spike-specific TCRs. Conclusions about previously exposed vaccinees were limited because only six AZD1222 recipients were SARS-CoV-2 seropositive at baseline. Most participants were white British and females outnumbered males, and the authors suggested that clonal diversity may have been underestimated. Spike-specific TCR breadth and depth rose significantly after two AZD1222 doses compared with day 0 and with MenACWY recipients. In the small 56-69-year group, the increase in depth fell short of significance, most likely because of low power.

This specimen's time point label, per the study, means: about 28 days (+/-7) after the second vaccine dose. AZD1222 recipients with second doses at about 4 weeks or about 12 weeks were pooled, because spike-specific TCR depth and breadth did not differ between schedules. Samples from vaccinated people were obtained from the UK trials COV001 and COV002, which included a single-blind randomized controlled phase 2/3 trial of AZD1222 (ChAdOx1 nCoV-19) in healthy adults. For TCRbeta chain sequencing, PBMC samples were collected from trial participants at day 0 and at day 28 after the second dose. This TCR came from an adult who received the AZD1222 COVID-19 vaccine. Here the chain combines TRBV11-3 and TRBJ1-1; the D segment could be TRBD1, given 5 matching bases. The sample in question was peripheral blood, obtained 28 days after the second AZD1222 dose. The CDR3 region reads CASSSREGEAFF. The sequence in DNA is TGTGCCAGCAGCTCCCGGGAGGGGGAAGCTTTCTTT.